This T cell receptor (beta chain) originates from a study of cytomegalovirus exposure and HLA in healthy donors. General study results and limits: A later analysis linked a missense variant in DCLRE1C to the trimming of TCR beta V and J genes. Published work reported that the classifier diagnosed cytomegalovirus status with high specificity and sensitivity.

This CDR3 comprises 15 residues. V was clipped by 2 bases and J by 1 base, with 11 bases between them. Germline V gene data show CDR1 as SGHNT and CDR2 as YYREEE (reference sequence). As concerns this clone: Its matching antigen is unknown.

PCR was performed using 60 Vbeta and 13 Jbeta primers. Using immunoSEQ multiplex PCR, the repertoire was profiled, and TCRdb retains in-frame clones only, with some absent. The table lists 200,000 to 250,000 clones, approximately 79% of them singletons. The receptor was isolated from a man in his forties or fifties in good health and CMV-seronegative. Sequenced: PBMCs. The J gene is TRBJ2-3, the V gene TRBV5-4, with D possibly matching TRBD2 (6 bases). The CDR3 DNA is TGTGCCAGCAGCTTCGGGGGTCCGGGCACAGATACGCAGTATTTT. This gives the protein CASSFGGPGTDTQYF.